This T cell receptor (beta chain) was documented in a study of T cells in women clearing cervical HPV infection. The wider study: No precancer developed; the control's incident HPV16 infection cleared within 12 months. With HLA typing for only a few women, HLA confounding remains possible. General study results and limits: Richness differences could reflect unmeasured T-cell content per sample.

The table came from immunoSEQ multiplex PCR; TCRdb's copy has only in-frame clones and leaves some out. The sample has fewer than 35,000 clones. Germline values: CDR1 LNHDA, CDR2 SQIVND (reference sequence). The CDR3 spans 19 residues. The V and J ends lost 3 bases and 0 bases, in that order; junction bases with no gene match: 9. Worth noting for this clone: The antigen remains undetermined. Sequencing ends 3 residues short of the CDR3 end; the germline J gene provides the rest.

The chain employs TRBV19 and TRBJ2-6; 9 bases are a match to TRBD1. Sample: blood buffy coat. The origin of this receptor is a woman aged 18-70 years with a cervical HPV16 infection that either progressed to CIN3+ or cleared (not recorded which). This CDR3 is CASSIPGTGRYSGANVLTF. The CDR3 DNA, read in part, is TGTGCCAGTAGTATCCCCGGGACAGGGCGCTACTCTGGGGCCAACGTC.